Listed here are 9 T cell receptor beta chains from one sample, sequenced in a study of CD8+ T cells in alopecia areata. Extracted RNA was reverse transcribed, and the resulting cDNA served as sequencing template. Assay: immunoSEQ multiplex PCR; the TCRdb copy retains only in-frame clones and omits some. This sample has about 170,000 clones, with 67% found just once. Material: CD8+ T cells sorted from blood, obtained at week 0. The receptors stem from a human donor with alopecia areata.

The rearrangement joins TRBV27 to TRBJ2-3, with D perhaps matching TRBD2 (5 bases). The CDR3 consists of 17 residues. Germline CDR1 reads MNHEY; CDR2 reads SMNVEV (reference sequence). Trimming pared 6 bases from V and 2 bases from J, leaving 21 bases between. CDR3 in DNA: TGTGCCAGCAGGCCCCTTCCCCGCCGGGAACTCACAGATACGCAGTATTTT. Translation gives CASRPLPRRELTDTQYF.

The chain carries TRBV29-1 and TRBJ1-4; possibly TRBD1 for D (6 bases). Trimming stripped 6 bases from V and 10 bases from J, with 18 bases between. The CDR3 spans 13 residues. Per the germline V gene, CDR1 is SQVTM and CDR2 is ANQGSEA. DNA for the CDR3: TGCAGCGTACCGGGCCTAAGGGGGGGAAAACTGTTTTTT. Translation: CSVPGLRGGKLFF.

This sequence joins TRBV27 and TRBJ1-6, with 7 bases aligning to TRBD1. CDR3 length equals 17 residues. Germline V gene sequence: CDR1 MNHEY, CDR2 SMNVEV (reference sequence). The trim removed 0 bases at V and 10 bases at J, leaving 12 bases unmatched. This chain's CDR3 is CASSLSGQPMGYSPLHF. The CDR3 coding sequence is TGTGCCAGCAGTTTATCGGGACAGCCGATGGGTTACTCACCCCTCCACTTT.

V usage is TRBV29-1 and J usage is TRBJ2-3; 7 positions agree with TRBD2. V trimming: 6 bases; J trimming: 1 base; junction bases outside the gene matches: 16. Looked up from germline, CDR1 is SQVTM and CDR2 is ANQGSEA. This CDR3 is 17 amino acids long. The CDR3 bases are TGCAGCGTCCAAGGAGGAGCTAGCGGCCTTCGCACAGATACGCAGTATTTT. This translates into CSVQGGASGLRTDTQYF.

The chain employs TRBV6-5 and TRBJ1-2, with D maybe TRBD1 (5 bases). The CDR3 runs 13 residues. The germline V and J ends were trimmed by 10 bases and 4 bases, with 16 bases remaining between them. Per the germline V gene, CDR1 is MNHEY and CDR2 is SVGAGI. This chain's CDR3 is CATRQLKFYGYTF. DNA of the CDR3: TGTGCCACCCGACAGTTGAAATTCTATGGCTACACCTTC.

The rearrangement uses TRBV2 and TRBJ2-3; TRBD1 might be the D (6 bases). This CDR3 is built from 16 residues. Germline V gene data show CDR1 as SNHLY and CDR2 as FYNNEI. Trimming shortened V by 1 base and J by 2 bases, and 13 bases separated the two germline ends. CDR3 DNA sequence: TGTGCCAGCAGTGAAGGGACAGCAAGGTCCACAGATACGCAGTATTTT. This encodes CASSEGTARSTDTQYF.

The CDR3 DNA sequence: TGCGCCAGCGAAGCTTACAATGAGCAGTTCTTC. Its protein is CASEAYNEQFF. This chain links TRBV5-1 with TRBJ2-1; D is uncertain. The CDR3 totals 11 residues. Germline values: CDR1 SGHRS, CDR2 YFSETQ. Trimming cost V 7 bases and J 4 bases, with 6 bases left between them.

As DNA, the CDR3 is TGTGCCAGCAGCTTAGATGATTGGGCAGGCAGGGGGACCTACGAGCAGTACTTC. This gives the protein CASSLDDWAGRGTYEQYF. The chain has TRBV7-9 and TRBJ2-7; 7 bases match TRBD1. V lost 1 base, J lost 2 bases, and 14 bases stayed unmatched. CDR1 is SEHNR, CDR2 FQNEAQ, per germline (reference sequence). This CDR3 comprises 18 residues. Drawing the rest from reference TRBV7-9 and TRBJ2-7, the complete variable domain is DTGVSQNPRHKITKRGQNVTFRCDPISEHNRLYWYRQTLGQGPEFLTYFQNEAQLEKSRLLSDRFSAERPKGSFSTLEIQRTEQGDSAMYLCASSLDDWAGRGTYEQYFGPGTRLTVT.

The chain employs TRBV7-9 and TRBJ1-6, with D unclear. Germline loops: CDR1 SEHNR, CDR2 FQNEAQ (reference sequence). The CDR3 runs 16 residues. The V end was cut by 1 base, the J end by 4 bases, with 11 bases between. This chain's CDR3 is CASSLGRTDYNSPLHF. CDR3 nucleotide sequence: TGTGCCAGCAGCTTAGGCCGGACGGATTATAATTCACCCCTCCACTTT. Full variable domain (rest looked up from reference TRBV7-9 and TRBJ1-6): DTGVSQNPRHKITKRGQNVTFRCDPISEHNRLYWYRQTLGQGPEFLTYFQNEAQLEKSRLLSDRFSAERPKGSFSTLEIQRTEQGDSAMYLCASSLGRTDYNSPLHFGNGTRLTVT.